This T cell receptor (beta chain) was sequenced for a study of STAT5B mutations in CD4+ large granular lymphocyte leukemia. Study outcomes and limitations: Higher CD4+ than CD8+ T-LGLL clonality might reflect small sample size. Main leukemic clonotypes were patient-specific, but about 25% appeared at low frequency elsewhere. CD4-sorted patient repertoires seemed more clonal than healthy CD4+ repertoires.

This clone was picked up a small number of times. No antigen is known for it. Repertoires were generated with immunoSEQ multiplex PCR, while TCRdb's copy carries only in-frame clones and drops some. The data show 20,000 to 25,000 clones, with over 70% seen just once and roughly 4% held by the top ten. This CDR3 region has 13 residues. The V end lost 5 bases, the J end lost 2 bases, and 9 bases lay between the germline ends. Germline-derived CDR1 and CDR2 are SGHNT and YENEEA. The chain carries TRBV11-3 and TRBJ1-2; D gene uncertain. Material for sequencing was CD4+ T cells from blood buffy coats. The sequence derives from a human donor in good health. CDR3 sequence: CASSAEPNYGYTF. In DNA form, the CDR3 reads TGTGCCAGCAGCGCAGAGCCCAACTATGGCTACACCTTC.